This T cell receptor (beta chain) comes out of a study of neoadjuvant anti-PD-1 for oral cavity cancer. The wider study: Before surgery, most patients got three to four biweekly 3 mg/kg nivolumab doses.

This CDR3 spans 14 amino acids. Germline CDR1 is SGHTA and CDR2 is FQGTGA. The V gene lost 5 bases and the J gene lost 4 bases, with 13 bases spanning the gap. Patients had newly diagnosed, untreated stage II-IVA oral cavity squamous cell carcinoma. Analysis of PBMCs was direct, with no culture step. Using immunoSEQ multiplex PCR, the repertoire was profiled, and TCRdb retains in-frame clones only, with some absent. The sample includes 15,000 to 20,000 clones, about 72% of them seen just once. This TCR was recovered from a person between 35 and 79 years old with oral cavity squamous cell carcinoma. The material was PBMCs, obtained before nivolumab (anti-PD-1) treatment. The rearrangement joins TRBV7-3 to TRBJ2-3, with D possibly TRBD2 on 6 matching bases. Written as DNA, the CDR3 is TGTGCCAGCAGCCCCCGACTAGGGGCAGATACGCAGTATTTT. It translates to CASSPRLGADTQYF.